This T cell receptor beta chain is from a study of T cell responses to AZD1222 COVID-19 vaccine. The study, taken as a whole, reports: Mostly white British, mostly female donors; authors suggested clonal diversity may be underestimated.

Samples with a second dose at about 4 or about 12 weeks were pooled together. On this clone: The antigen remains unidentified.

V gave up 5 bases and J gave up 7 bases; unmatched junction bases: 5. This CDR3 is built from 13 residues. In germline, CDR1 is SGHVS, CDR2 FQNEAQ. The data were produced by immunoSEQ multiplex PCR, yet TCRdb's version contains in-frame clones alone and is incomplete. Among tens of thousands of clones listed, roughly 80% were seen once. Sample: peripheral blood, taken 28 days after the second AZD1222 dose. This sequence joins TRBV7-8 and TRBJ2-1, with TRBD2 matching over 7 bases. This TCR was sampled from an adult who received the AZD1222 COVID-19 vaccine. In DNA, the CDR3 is TGTGCCAGCAGCAGGACTAGAGAGAATGAGCAGTTCTTC. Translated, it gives CASSRTRENEQFF.